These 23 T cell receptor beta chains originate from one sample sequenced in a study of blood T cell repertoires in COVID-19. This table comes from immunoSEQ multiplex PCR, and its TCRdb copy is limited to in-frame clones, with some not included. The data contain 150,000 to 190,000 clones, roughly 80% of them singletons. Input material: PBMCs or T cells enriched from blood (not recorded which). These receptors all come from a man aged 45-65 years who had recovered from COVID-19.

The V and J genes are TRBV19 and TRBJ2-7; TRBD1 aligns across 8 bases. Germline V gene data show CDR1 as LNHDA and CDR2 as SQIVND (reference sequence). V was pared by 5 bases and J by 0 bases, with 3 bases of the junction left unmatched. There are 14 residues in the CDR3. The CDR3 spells CASSADRASYEQYF. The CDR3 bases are TGTGCCAGTAGTGCGGACAGGGCCTCCTACGAGCAGTACTTC.

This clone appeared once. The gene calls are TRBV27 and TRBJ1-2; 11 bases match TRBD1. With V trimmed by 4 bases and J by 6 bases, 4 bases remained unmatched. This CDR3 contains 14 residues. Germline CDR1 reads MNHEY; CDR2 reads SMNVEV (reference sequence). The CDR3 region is CASSWTGGGDGYTF. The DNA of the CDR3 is TGTGCCAGCAGTTGGACAGGGGGCGGAGATGGCTACACCTTC.

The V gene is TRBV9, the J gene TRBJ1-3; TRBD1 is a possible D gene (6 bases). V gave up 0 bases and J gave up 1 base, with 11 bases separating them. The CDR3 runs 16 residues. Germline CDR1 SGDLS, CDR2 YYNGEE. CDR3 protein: CASSVGGGFSGNTIYF. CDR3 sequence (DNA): TGTGCCAGCAGCGTAGGCGGGGGCTTTTCTGGAAACACCATATATTTT.

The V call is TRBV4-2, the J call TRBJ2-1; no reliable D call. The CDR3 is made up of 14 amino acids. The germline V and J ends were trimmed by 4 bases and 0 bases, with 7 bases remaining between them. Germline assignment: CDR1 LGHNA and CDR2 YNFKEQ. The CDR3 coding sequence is TGTGCCAGCAGCCCCCCGGGCTCCTACAATGAGCAGTTCTTC. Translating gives CASSPPGSYNEQFF.

CDR3 nucleotide sequence: TGCGCCAGCAGCCTCACTCCGGGACTAGCGGGGAGGTCAGATACGCAGTATTTT. Protein sequence: CASSLTPGLAGRSDTQYF. The V gene is TRBV5-1, the J gene TRBJ2-3; 13 bases fit TRBD2. The CDR3 extends over 18 amino acids. The ends lost 4 bases at V and 4 bases at J; junction bases unmatched: 12. The germline V gene has CDR1 SGHRS and CDR2 YFSETQ.

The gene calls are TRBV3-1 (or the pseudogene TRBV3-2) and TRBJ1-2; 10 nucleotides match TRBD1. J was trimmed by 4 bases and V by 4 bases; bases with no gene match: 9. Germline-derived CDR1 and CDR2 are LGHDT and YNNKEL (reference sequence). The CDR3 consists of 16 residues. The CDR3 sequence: CASSPLPGQGTYGYTF. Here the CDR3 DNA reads TGTGCCAGCAGCCCATTACCGGGACAGGGGACCTATGGCTACACCTTC.

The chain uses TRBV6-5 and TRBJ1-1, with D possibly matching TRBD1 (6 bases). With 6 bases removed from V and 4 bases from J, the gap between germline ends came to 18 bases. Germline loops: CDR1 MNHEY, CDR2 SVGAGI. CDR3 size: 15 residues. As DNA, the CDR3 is TGTGCCAGCAGCGGTCAGGGGCAGGGTTTCACTGAAGCTTTCTTT. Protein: CASSGQGQGFTEAFF.

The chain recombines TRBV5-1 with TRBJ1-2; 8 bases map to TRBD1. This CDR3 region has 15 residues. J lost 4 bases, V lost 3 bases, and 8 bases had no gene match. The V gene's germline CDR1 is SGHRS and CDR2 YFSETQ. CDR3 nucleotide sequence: TGCGCCAGCAGCTCGGGGACAGGTTCTGGCTATGGCTACACCTTC. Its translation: CASSSGTGSGYGYTF. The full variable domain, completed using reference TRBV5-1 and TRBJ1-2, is KAGVTQTPRYLIKTRGQQVTLSCSPISGHRSVSWYQQTPGQGLQFLFEYFSETQRNKGNFPGRFSGRQFSNSRSEMNVSTLELGDSALYLCASSSGTGSGYGYTFGSGTRLTVV.

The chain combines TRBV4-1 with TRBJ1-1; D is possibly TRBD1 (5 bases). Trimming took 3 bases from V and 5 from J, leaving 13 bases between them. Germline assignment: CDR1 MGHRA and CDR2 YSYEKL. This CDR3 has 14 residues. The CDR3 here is CASSQSGGWTEAFF. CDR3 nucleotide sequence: TGCGCCAGCAGCCAGTCGGGGGGTTGGACTGAAGCTTTCTTT.

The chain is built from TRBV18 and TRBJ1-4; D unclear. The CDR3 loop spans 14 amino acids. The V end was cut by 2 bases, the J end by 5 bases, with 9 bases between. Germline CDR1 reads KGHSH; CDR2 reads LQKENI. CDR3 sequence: CASSPAQWNEKLFF. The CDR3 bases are TGTGCCAGCTCACCAGCCCAGTGGAATGAAAAACTGTTTTTT.

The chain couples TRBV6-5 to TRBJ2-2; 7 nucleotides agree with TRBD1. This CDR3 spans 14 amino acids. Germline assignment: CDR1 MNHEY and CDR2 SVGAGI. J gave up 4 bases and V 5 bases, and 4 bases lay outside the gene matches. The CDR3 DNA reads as TGTGCCAGCAGTAACACAGGGGTCACCGGGGAGCTGTTTTTT. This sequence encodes CASSNTGVTGELFF.

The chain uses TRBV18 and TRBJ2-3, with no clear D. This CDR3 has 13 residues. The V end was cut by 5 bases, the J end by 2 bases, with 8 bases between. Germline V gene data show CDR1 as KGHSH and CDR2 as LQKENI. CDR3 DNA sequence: TGTGCCAGCTCAACTGAGAACACAGATACGCAGTATTTT. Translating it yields CASSTENTDTQYF. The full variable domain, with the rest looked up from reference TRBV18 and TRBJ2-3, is NAGVMQNPRHLVRRRGQEARLRCSPMKGHSHVYWYRQLPEEGLKFMVYLQKENIIDESGMPKERFSAEFPKEGPSILRIQQVVRGDSAAYFCASSTENTDTQYFGPGTRLTVL.

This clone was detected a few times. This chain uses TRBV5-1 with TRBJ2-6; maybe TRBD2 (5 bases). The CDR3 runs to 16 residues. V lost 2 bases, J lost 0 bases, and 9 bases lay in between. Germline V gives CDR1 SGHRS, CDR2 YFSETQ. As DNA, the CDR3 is TGCGCCAGCAGCTTAGGAGCGGCCTCTGGGGCCAACGTCCTGACTTTC. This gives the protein CASSLGAASGANVLTF.

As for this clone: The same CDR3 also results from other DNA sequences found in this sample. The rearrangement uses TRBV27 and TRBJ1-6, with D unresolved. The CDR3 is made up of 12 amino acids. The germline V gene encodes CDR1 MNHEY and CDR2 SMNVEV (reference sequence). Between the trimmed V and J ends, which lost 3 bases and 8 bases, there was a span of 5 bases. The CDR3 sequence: CASSFPDSPLHF. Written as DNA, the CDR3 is TGTGCCAGCAGTTTTCCAGATTCACCCCTCCACTTT.

CDR3: CASSPGNSYEQYF. The CDR3 DNA follows: TGTGCCAGCAGTCCGGGAAACTCCTACGAGCAGTACTTC. The V call is TRBV6-5, the J call TRBJ2-7; tentative D call: TRBD2 (5 bases). CDR1 is MNHEY, CDR2 SVGAGI, per germline. V was pared by 5 bases and J by 0 bases, with 8 bases between. The CDR3 is 13 residues long.

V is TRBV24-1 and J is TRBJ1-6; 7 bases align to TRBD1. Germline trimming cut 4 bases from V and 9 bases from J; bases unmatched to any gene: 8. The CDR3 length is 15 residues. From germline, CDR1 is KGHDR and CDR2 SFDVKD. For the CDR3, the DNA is TGTGCCACCAGTGAGACAGGGAAAGGGCGTTCACCCCTCCACTTT. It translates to CATSETGKGRSPLHF.

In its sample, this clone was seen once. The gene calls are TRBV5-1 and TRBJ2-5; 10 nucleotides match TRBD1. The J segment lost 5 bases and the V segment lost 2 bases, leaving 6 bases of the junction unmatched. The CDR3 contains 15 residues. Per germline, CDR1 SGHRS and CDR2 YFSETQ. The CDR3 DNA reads TGCGCCAGCAGCTTTGGGACAGGGGTAAGGGAGACCCAGTACTTC. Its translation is CASSFGTGVRETQYF. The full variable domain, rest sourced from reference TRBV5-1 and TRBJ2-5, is KAGVTQTPRYLIKTRGQQVTLSCSPISGHRSVSWYQQTPGQGLQFLFEYFSETQRNKGNFPGRFSGRQFSNSRSEMNVSTLELGDSALYLCASSFGTGVRETQYFGPGTRLLVL.

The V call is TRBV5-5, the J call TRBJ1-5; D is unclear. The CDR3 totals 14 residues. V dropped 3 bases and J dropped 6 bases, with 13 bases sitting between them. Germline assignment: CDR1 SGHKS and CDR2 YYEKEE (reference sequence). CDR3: CASSSVFGIQPQHF. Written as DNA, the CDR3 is TGTGCCAGCAGCTCGGTATTTGGTATTCAGCCCCAGCATTTT. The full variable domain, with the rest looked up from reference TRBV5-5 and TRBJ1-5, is DAGVTQSPTHLIKTRGQQVTLRCSPISGHKSVSWYQQVLGQGPQFIFQYYEKEERGRGNFPDRFSARQFPNYSSELNVNALLLGDSALYLCASSSVFGIQPQHFGDGTRLSIL.

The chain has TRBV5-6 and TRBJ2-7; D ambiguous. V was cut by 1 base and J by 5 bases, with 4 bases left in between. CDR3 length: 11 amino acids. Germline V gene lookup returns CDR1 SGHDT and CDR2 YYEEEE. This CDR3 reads CASSLFNEQYF. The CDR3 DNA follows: TGTGCCAGCAGCTTGTTTAACGAGCAGTACTTC.

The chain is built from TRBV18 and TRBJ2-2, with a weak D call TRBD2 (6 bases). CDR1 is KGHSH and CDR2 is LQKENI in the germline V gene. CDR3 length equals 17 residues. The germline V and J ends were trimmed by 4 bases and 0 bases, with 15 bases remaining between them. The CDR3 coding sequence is TGTGCCAGCTCACTGGTATCCACTAGCTCGAACACCGGGGAGCTGTTTTTT. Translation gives CASSLVSTSSNTGELFF.

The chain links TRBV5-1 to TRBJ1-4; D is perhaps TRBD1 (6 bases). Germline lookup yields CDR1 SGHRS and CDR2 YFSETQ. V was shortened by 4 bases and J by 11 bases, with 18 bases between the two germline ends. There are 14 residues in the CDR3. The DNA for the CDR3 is TGCGCCAGCAGCGTGGGACACGGCCGTGGGAAACTGTTTTTT. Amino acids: CASSVGHGRGKLFF.

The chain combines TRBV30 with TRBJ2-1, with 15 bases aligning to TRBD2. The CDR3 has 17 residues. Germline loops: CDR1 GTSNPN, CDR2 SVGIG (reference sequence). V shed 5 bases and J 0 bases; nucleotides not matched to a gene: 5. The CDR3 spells CAWVGTSGGSSYNEQFF. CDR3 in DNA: TGTGCCTGGGTCGGGACTAGCGGGGGGAGCTCCTACAATGAGCAGTTCTTC.

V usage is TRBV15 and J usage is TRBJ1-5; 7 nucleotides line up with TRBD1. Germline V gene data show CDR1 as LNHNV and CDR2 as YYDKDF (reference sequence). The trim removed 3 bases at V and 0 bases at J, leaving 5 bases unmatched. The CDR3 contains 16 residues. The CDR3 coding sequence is TGTGCCACCAGCAGGAAGACAGGGTATAGCAATCAGCCCCAGCATTTT. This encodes CATSRKTGYSNQPQHF.